This TCR beta chain was documented in a study of blood T cell repertoires in COVID-19. The germline CDR1 and CDR2 sequences are MNHEY and SMNVEV (reference sequence). The ends lost 8 bases at V and 0 bases at J; junction bases unmatched: 7. The CDR3 totals 15 residues. Sequenced by immunoSEQ multiplex PCR; TCRdb stores in-frame clones only, minus some. The data contain fewer than 500,000 clones, about 89% of them singletons. Everyone who took part was roughly 18 to 89 years old, and they came from about two dozen US areas. Recovery meant two consecutive negative NP/OP PCR tests, professional clearance, or resolved symptoms.

This sequence originates from a man aged 30 to 39 who had recovered from COVID-19. J is TRBJ1-3 and V is TRBV27; 7 positions match TRBD1. Sequenced input: PBMCs or T cells enriched from blood (not recorded which). Written as DNA, the CDR3 is TGTGCCAGCGTGGACAGGAGTCGCTCTGGAAACACCATATATTTT. Amino acids: CASVDRSRSGNTIYF.